The 28 T cell receptor beta chains in this list originate from one sample, sequenced in a study of CDR3 diversity in severe acne. TCRdb reanalysed the PCR reads using MiXCR and keeps one entry per CDR3 protein. The sample has 65,000 to 95,000 distinct CDR3 sequences; 45% to 65% are singletons. Input material: blood. The receptors derive from a male donor in good health, without acne.

This clonotype was seen more than once but under ten times. The CDR3 DNA sequence: TGCGCCAGCAGCTTGGACGGGACAGCCGCCTACGAGCAGTACTTC. Encoded protein: CASSLDGTAAYEQYF. This rearrangement joins TRBV5-1 to TRBJ2-7; 7 positions agree with TRBD1. This CDR3 has 15 residues. V shed 0 bases and J 2 bases; nucleotides not matched to a gene: 5. Per the germline V gene, CDR1 is SGHRS and CDR2 is YFSETQ.

The chain has TRBV7-9 and TRBJ1-6; 9 bases map to TRBD1. Germline values: CDR1 SEHNR, CDR2 FQNEAQ (reference sequence). V lost 4 bases and J lost 8; bases outside the gene matches: 9. The CDR3 has 16 residues. The CDR3 region is CASSYSTGGEDSPLHF. The CDR3 coding sequence is TGTGCCAGCAGCTATTCTACAGGGGGCGAGGATTCACCCCTCCACTTT.

The chain recombines TRBV6-5 with TRBJ2-7; TRBD2 agrees at 11 bases. This CDR3 comprises 13 residues. The trim removed 8 bases at V and 3 bases at J, leaving 3 bases unmatched. The germline gives CDR1 MNHEY, CDR2 SVGAGI. CDR3 region: CASGGTSGYEQYF. In nucleotides, the CDR3 is TGTGCCAGCGGCGGGACTAGCGGCTACGAGCAGTACTTC.

The chain combines TRBV5-1 with TRBJ2-2; TRBD1 matches 8 bases. With 2 bases clipped from V and 7 bases from J, the junction kept 7 bases outside the gene matches. In germline, CDR1 is SGHRS, CDR2 YFSETQ. This CDR3 is built from 15 residues. The CDR3 loop reads CASSFGQGADGELFF. The CDR3 nucleotides are TGCGCCAGCAGCTTCGGGCAGGGGGCAGACGGGGAGCTGTTTTTT.

For this clonotype: One end of the junction varies from germline; a read error may be responsible. The DNA for the CDR3 is TGCGCCAGCAGTTTGGACAGGCCGGGTGGCTACACCTTC. It codes for CASSLDRPGGYTF. The J gene is TRBJ1-2, the V gene TRBV5-1; 7 bases match TRBD1. This CDR3 comprises 13 residues. Looked up from germline, CDR1 is SGHRS and CDR2 is YFSETQ.

The table lists this clonotype with a count of one. The genes are TRBV7-2 and TRBJ2-2; TRBD2 matches 7 bases. Germline assignment: CDR1 SGHTA and CDR2 FQGNSA. CDR3 length equals 14 residues. Germline trimming cut 1 base from V and 4 bases from J; bases unmatched to any gene: 0. CDR3 protein: CASSLGGGTGELFF. The CDR3 coding sequence is TGTGCCAGCAGCTTAGGGGGGGGCACCGGGGAGCTGTTTTTT. The full variable domain, completed using reference TRBV7-2 and TRBJ2-2, is GAGVSQSPSNKVTEKGKDVELRCDPISGHTALYWYRQSLGQGLEFLIYFQGNSAPDKSGLPSDRFSAERTGGSVSTLTIQRTQQEDSAVYLCASSLGGGTGELFFGEGSRLTVL.

This clonotype was seen a single time. The rearrangement links TRBV15 to TRBJ2-5; 12 nucleotides line up with TRBD2. The CDR3 runs to 18 residues. Germline V gene lookup returns CDR1 LNHNV and CDR2 YYDKDF (reference sequence). Unmatched junction bases numbered 12, after V lost 3 bases and J lost 4 bases. This CDR3 reads CATSREPTSGRGRETQYF. The CDR3 region has the DNA TGTGCCACCAGCAGGGAGCCGACTAGCGGGAGAGGAAGAGAGACCCAGTACTTC.

This clonotype came up a few times. This chain connects TRBV5-1 to TRBJ1-6; TRBD1 matches 8 bases. The CDR3 is made up of 15 amino acids. The ends lost 4 bases at V and 9 bases at J; junction bases unmatched: 9. Germline assignment: CDR1 SGHRS and CDR2 YFSETQ. The CDR3 region is CASSEPTGVPSPLHF. The CDR3, as DNA: TGCGCCAGCAGCGAACCGACAGGGGTGCCTTCACCCCTCCACTTT.

This clonotype occurred a few times. This may stem from a read error, because a much larger clone lies one nucleotide away. The chain employs TRBV29-1 and TRBJ2-5, with 8 nucleotides matching TRBD1. The CDR3 runs 15 residues. Germline V CDR1 and CDR2: SQVTM, ANQGSEA. The CDR3 DNA is TGCAGCGTTGAAGACGTAGGCAGGGGGCAAGGGACCCAGTACTTC. This gives the protein CSVEDVGRGQGTQYF.

The chain links TRBV29-1 to TRBJ1-2; D possibly corresponds to TRBD1 (6 bases). Trimming took 4 bases from V and 4 from J, leaving 10 bases between them. The germline gives CDR1 SQVTM, CDR2 ANQGSEA. The CDR3 spans 12 residues. CDR3 residues: CSVGFRGYGYTF. CDR3 nucleotide sequence: TGCAGCGTTGGGTTCAGGGGCTATGGCTACACCTTC.

Comment on this clonotype: A junction end diverges from the germline sequence, so it may reflect a read error. The rearrangement links TRBV2 to TRBJ1-1; D is ambiguous. The germline V gene has CDR1 SNHLY and CDR2 FYNNEI. The CDR3 length is 13 residues. The CDR3 nucleotides are TGTGCCAGCAGCAGGATCCAGAACACCGAAGCTTTCTTT. It specifies CASSRIQNTEAFF.

This chain links TRBV12-3 or TRBV12-4 with TRBJ1-3; TRBD1 matches at 7 bases. V lost 3 bases to trimming and J lost 8 bases; unmatched junction nucleotides: 4. CDR3 size: 13 residues. CDR3 coding DNA: TGTGCCAGCAGTTTGGTTCAGGGGGACACCATATATTTT. It translates to CASSLVQGDTIYF.

This clonotype was seen a handful of times. The genes are TRBV11-3 and TRBJ2-1; D not resolved. The germline V gene has CDR1 SGHNT and CDR2 YENEEA. Trimming removed 7 bases at V and 0 bases at J, with 7 bases between. This CDR3 contains 13 residues. The CDR3 DNA follows: TGTGCCAGCACGGCGAGCTCCTACAATGAGCAGTTCTTC. Its protein product is CASTASSYNEQFF.

This clonotype was counted ten times or more. The gene calls are TRBV30 and TRBJ2-7; weak D call: TRBD1 (6 bases). CDR1 and CDR2 (germline): GTSNPN, SVGIG (reference sequence). V shed 1 base and J shed 3 bases, with 13 bases lying between them. The CDR3 runs 14 residues. The CDR3 spells CAWSAGAPFYEQYF. In nucleotides, the CDR3 is TGTGCCTGGAGTGCAGGGGCCCCTTTCTACGAGCAGTACTTC.

This clonotype has ten or more counts. The chain recombines TRBV24-1 with TRBJ2-5, with D possibly TRBD2 on 6 matching bases. CDR3 length: 16 amino acids. Trimming took off 3 bases at V and 3 bases at J, with 16 bases between the two ends. Germline loops: CDR1 KGHDR, CDR2 SFDVKD. CDR3 bases: TGTGCCACCAGTGATCCTTCGACTAGAAATGAAGAGACCCAGTACTTC. Encoded protein: CATSDPSTRNEETQYF.

The sample holds many counts of this clonotype. The V call is TRBV10-2, the J call TRBJ1-1, with D tentatively TRBD1 (6 bases). This CDR3 region has 14 residues. V shed 9 bases and J shed 2 bases, with 16 bases lying between them. Germline V gene data show CDR1 as WSHSY and CDR2 as SAAADI. This CDR3 is CASRPGGGNTEAFF. The DNA of the CDR3 is TGCGCCAGTCGGCCCGGGGGCGGAAACACTGAAGCTTTCTTT.

The rearrangement joins TRBV25-1 to TRBJ1-1; 9 bases are shared with TRBD1. Germline V CDR1 and CDR2: MGHDK, SYGVNS. CDR3 length equals 17 residues. V lost 5 bases, J lost 3 bases, and 13 bases stayed unmatched. The CDR3 coding sequence is TGTGCCAGCAGTTACCTGGTAGGACAGGGGTTGTACACTGAAGCTTTCTTT. It specifies CASSYLVGQGLYTEAFF.

The genes are TRBV5-1 and TRBJ1-1, with a possible D match to TRBD1 (6 bases). V shed 4 bases and J shed 0 bases, with 16 bases lying between them. CDR3 length: 16 residues. The V gene's germline CDR1 is SGHRS and CDR2 YFSETQ. CDR3 amino acids: CASSESPTGMNTEAFF. In nucleotides, the CDR3 is TGCGCCAGCAGCGAGTCCCCAACAGGGATGAACACTGAAGCTTTCTTT.

This clonotype was detected only a few times. This chain links TRBV25-1 with TRBJ1-5, with D uncertain. V was shortened by 4 bases and J by 2 bases, with 9 bases between the two germline ends. The CDR3 sequence is 14 residues long. CDR1 is MGHDK, CDR2 SYGVNS, per germline. The CDR3 loop reads CASSGGNGNQPQHF. As DNA, the CDR3 is TGTGCCAGCAGTGGTGGGAATGGCAATCAGCCCCAGCATTTT.

The rearrangement uses TRBV20-1 and TRBJ2-1; 10 positions match TRBD2. With V trimmed by 6 bases and J by 9 bases, 8 bases remained unmatched. This CDR3 comprises 13 residues. Germline CDR1 reads DFQATT; CDR2 reads SNEGSKA (reference sequence). The CDR3 DNA follows: TGCAGTGCCGGAAGCGGGGGGGCGGGTGAGCAGTTCTTC. It is translated as CSAGSGGAGEQFF.

For this clonotype: A read error may be the cause here, since a much bigger clone is one base away. The J gene is TRBJ1-3, the V gene TRBV9; possible D gene TRBD1, 5 bases. Germline V gives CDR1 SGDLS, CDR2 YYNGEE. CDR3 length equals 14 residues. CDR3 DNA sequence: TGTGCCAGCAGCTCCCCCGGGGGAGGAAACACCATGTATTTT. Translation: CASSSPGGGNTMYF.

This chain uses TRBV20-1 with TRBJ2-6; tentatively, D is TRBD2 (5 bases). The germline CDR1 and CDR2 sequences are DFQATT and SNEGSKA (reference sequence). The CDR3 sequence is 13 residues long. The V and J ends lost 0 bases and 13 bases respectively, with 13 bases between them. CDR3 sequence (DNA): TGCAGTGCTAGAGAGCGATCCGGGGAGGTCCTGACTTTC. It encodes CSARERSGEVLTF.

This clonotype was picked up a small number of times. Here the CDR3 reads CASSVSGTHSGNTIYF. Written as DNA, the CDR3 is TGTGCCAGCAGCGTATCAGGGACGCACTCTGGAAACACCATATATTTT. The genes are TRBV9 and TRBJ1-3; tentatively, D is TRBD1 (5 bases). Trimming removed 1 base from V and 0 bases from J, with 11 bases in between. Germline loops: CDR1 SGDLS, CDR2 YYNGEE. The length of the CDR3 is 16 residues.

This chain links TRBV30 with TRBJ2-1; tentative D call: TRBD2 (7 bases). Per the germline V gene, CDR1 is GTSNPN and CDR2 is SVGIG (reference sequence). This CDR3 spans 14 amino acids. Trimming stripped 8 bases from V and 12 bases from J, with 26 bases between. For the CDR3, the DNA is TGTGCCAGCAGCCGGGGGGCTCGCACAGATACGCAGTTCTTC. It specifies CASSRGARTDTQFF.

The chain joins TRBV5-1 to TRBJ1-1; D not resolved. Trimming left V 3 bases short and J 0 bases short, with 6 bases between. Germline assignment: CDR1 SGHRS and CDR2 YFSETQ. The CDR3 loop spans 13 amino acids. The CDR3 is CASSSNLNTEAFF. Written as DNA, the CDR3 is TGCGCCAGCAGCTCGAATTTGAACACTGAAGCTTTCTTT.

This clonotype was seen at least ten times. Here the CDR3 DNA reads TGTGCCAGCAGCGGAAGGTTGGGGGGGGACACTGAAGCTTTCTTT. It specifies CASSGRLGGDTEAFF. The chain recombines TRBV11-2 with TRBJ1-1; a weak D match, TRBD1 (5 bases). Looked up from germline, CDR1 is SGHAT and CDR2 is FQNNGV. With 5 bases removed from V and 3 bases from J, the gap between germline ends came to 16 bases. The CDR3 sequence is 15 residues long. The entire variable domain, with the rest obtained from reference TRBV11-2 and TRBJ1-1, is as follows: EAGVAQSPRYKIIEKRQSVAFWCNPISGHATLYWYQQILGQGPKLLIQFQNNGVVDDSQLPKDRFSAERLKGVDSTLKIQPAKLEDSAVYLCASSGRLGGDTEAFFGQGTRLTVV.

This rearrangement joins TRBV15 to TRBJ2-7; 7 positions agree with TRBD2. CDR3 length: 16 amino acids. Germline trimming cut 0 bases from V and 2 bases from J; bases unmatched to any gene: 7. Germline assignment: CDR1 LNHNV and CDR2 YYDKDF (reference sequence). The CDR3 DNA follows: TGTGCCACCAGCAGAGATGGGGCGGGAGTCACCTACGAGCAGTACTTC. Its protein is CATSRDGAGVTYEQYF. Based on the CDR3 plus reference TRBV15 and TRBJ2-7, the full variable domain is DAMVIQNPRYQVTQFGKPVTLSCSQTLNHNVMYWYQQKSSQAPKLLFHYYDKDFNNEADTPDNFQSRRPNTSFCFLDIRSPGLGDTAMYLCATSRDGAGVTYEQYFGPGTRLTVT.

This clonotype has a single count. The chain has TRBV24-1 and TRBJ2-7, with 10 bases matching TRBD2. Germline V gene data show CDR1 as KGHDR and CDR2 as SFDVKD. Germline trimming cut 11 bases from V and 6 bases from J; bases unmatched to any gene: 15. The CDR3 covers 15 residues. CDR3 sequence: CASRPTLAGEVEQYF. The CDR3 DNA is TGTGCCAGCAGACCGACCCTAGCGGGAGAAGTCGAGCAGTACTTC.